The present TCR beta chain was sequenced within a study of T cell responses to AZD1222 COVID-19 vaccine. Trimming shortened V by 3 bases and J by 7 bases, and 19 bases separated the two germline ends. The CDR3 is 16 residues long. Germline values: CDR1 GTSNPN, CDR2 SVGIG (reference sequence). Sequencing was performed with immunoSEQ multiplex PCR; in TCRdb, only in-frame clones are kept and a portion is missing. Here the sample spans about 120,000 clones, around 90% being singletons. V and J are TRBV30 and TRBJ1-6; weak D call: TRBD1 (6 bases). The receptor comes from an adult who received the AZD1222 COVID-19 vaccine. Sequenced here: peripheral blood, sampled 28 days after the second AZD1222 dose. In DNA form, the CDR3 reads TGTGCCTGGAGCGCCACACTGGGCAGGGGAAATTCACCCCTCCACTTT. It yields the protein CAWSATLGRGNSPLHF.